This T cell receptor beta chain was documented in a study of blood T cell repertoires in COVID-19. The wider study: The United States, Italy and Spain supplied acute and convalescent COVID-19 samples.

The protocol was immunoSEQ multiplex PCR, while the TCRdb copy is restricted to in-frame clones and leaves out a portion. Among about 190,000 clones listed, about three quarters were seen once. CDR1 and CDR2 from the germline V gene are GTSNPN and SVGIG (reference sequence). The J segment lost 1 base and the V segment lost 8 bases, leaving 7 bases of the junction unmatched. The CDR3 extends over 13 amino acids. The clonotype comes from a woman over 75 with active or convalescent COVID-19. The chain employs TRBV30 and TRBJ2-7; 8 bases map to TRBD1. Sequencing was done on a sample of peripheral blood. The CDR3 DNA sequence: TGTGCCGGATTGGACAGGGAATCCTACGAGCAGTACTTC. Translated, it gives CAGLDRESYEQYF.